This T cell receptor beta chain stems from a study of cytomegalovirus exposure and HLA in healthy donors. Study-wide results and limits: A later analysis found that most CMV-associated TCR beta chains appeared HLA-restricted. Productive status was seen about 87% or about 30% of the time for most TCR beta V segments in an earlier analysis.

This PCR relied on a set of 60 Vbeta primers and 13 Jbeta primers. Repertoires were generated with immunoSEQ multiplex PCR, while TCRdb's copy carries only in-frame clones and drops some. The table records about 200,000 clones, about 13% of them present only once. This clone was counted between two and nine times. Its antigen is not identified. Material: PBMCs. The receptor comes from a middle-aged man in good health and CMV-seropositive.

The CDR3 loop reads CASSPSIGQGAHEQYV. The CDR3 DNA reads as TGTGCCAGCAGCCCCTCGATCGGACAGGGGGCTCACGAGCAGTACGTC. V usage is TRBV7-2 and J usage is TRBJ2-7; TRBD1 matches 11 bases. Germline-derived CDR1 and CDR2 are SGHTA and FQGNSA. V trimming: 5 bases; J trimming: 5 bases; junction bases outside the gene matches: 11. CDR3 size: 16 residues.